This T cell receptor beta chain originates from a study of T cell clonality in common variable immunodeficiency (dated by TCRdb to 2013 to 2016). Broader findings and caveats from the paper: According to the authors, figuring out what caused the increased clonality in CVID would require sequencing the repertoires of T cell subpopulations. Compared with healthy controls, CVID subjects showed increased TCRbeta clonality (t-test p = 0.018), a feature most characteristic of about a third of subjects. Correlations between repertoire features and clinical complications were limited by patient heterogeneity within the CVID cohort. Healthy controls shared more TCRbeta clones with each other than CVID subjects shared among themselves (p < 0.0001). CVID TCRbeta sequences were reported to have fewer deletions and N-nucleotide insertions and to lack highly modified clones with 13 or more V deletions. Even though DNA input was the same, control samples had an average of around 81,000 unique sequences each, compared with about 32,000 in CVID samples.

The germline V gene (reference sequence) gives CDR1 as DFQATT and CDR2 as SNEGSKA. The cysteine opens and the phenylalanine closes a CDR3 of 15 amino acids. The DNA shown is the part of the CDR3 that was read: 36 bases, in frame from base 1. For this chain, trimming is 5 bases at the V end and 0 bases at the J end, and the number of junction bases without a gene match is 9. Turning to this clone: Its antigen is still unknown. The read ends 3 residues shy of where the CDR3 ends; the end is completed using the germline J gene.

Predominantly Caucasian heritage was noted among both the CVID patients and the healthy controls. Heparinized peripheral whole blood samples of roughly 5 to 8.5 ml were obtained from each donor. Genomic DNA from adults with common variable immune deficiency (CVID) and from healthy adult controls was used for sequencing of TCRbeta CDR3 repertoires. The control group was made up of about 22 healthy adult volunteers (around 10 male and roughly 12 female) whose ages ranged from roughly 23 to 66 years, with a mean age of approximately 32. To isolate peripheral blood mononuclear cells, diluted blood was subjected to density centrifugation over Hypaque 1077 or Ficoll-Paque. Genomic DNA was obtained from unsorted mononuclear cells through either Qiagen column purification or a centrifugation-based method. Equivalent amounts of genomic DNA from CVID and control samples were used as sequencing input. For every sample, a 60 bp segment covering the rearranged TCRbeta CDR3 region was amplified and then sequenced. The immunoSEQ assay, a bias-corrected multiplex PCR with high-throughput sequencing, was employed for TCRbeta amplification. Per the source publication's procedure: Every unique nucleotide sequence counted as a clone and was annotated with V, D and J genes, copy number and frequency. Sequences were labeled productive if in frame, and non-productive if out of frame or containing stop codons. Clonality was calculated from Shannon's entropy as previously described. Mean CDR3 Kyte-Doolittle hydropathy was derived from the predicted amino acid sequences of productive clones. Hierarchical clustering of scaled V gene usage was performed with the R hclust function using Manhattan distance and complete linkage. Clone sharing by CDR3 amino acid sequence was assessed by resampling 12 repertoires per group over 100 rounds. The repertoires were searched for roughly 69 published EBV-specific and fewer than 250 published CMV-specific TCRbeta sequences. Analysis left out two CVID samples that produced under 10,000 sequences, so around 40 CVID repertoires remained. Here the immuneACCESS table is served through TCRdb, limited to in-frame sequences with V and J called. Missing clones are a known gap in these copies; in checked studies unresolved V genes cover under half, and the rest lacks a known reason. That table supplies the V and J calls and clone size; D and trimming were determined from the DNA. The table puts about 37,000 clones in this sample, none counted just once. The leading ten clones occupy approximately 3% of the sample.

Rearrangement joined TRBV20-1 to TRBJ2-7; 8 central nucleotides agree with TRBD2. This sequence originates from a person aged 18 to 70 in good health. Sequencing input: peripheral blood mononuclear cells. The DNA read from the CDR3 is TGCAGTGCTCCAATGTGGCTAGCGGGCTCCTACGAG. It translates to CSAPMWLAGSYE. The CDR3 in full is CSAPMWLAGSYEQYF.